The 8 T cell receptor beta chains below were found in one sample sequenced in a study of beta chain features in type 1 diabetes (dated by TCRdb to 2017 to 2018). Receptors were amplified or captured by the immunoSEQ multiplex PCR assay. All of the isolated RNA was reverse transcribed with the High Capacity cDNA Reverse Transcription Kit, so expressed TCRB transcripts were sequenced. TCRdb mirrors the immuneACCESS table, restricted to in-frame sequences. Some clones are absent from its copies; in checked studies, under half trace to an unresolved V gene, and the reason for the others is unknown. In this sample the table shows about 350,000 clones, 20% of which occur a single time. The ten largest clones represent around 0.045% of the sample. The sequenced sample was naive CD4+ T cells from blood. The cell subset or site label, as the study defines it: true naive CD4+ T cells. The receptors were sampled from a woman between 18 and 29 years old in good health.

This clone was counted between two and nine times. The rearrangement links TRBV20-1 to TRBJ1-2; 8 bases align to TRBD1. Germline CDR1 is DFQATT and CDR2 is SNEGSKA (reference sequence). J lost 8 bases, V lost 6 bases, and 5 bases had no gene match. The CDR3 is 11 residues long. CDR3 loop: CSAATGGGYTF. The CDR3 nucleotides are TGCAGTGCGGCCACAGGGGGAGGCTACACCTTC.

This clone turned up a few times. CDR3 in amino acids: CASRDRVLGYTF. CDR3 nucleotides: TGTGCCAGCAGGGACAGGGTGCTTGGCTACACCTTC. The V call is TRBV2, the J call TRBJ1-2; 8 nucleotides agree with TRBD1. The CDR3 consists of 12 residues. Germline V CDR1 and CDR2: SNHLY, FYNNEI. V was clipped by 6 bases and J by 7 bases; unmatched bases: 4.

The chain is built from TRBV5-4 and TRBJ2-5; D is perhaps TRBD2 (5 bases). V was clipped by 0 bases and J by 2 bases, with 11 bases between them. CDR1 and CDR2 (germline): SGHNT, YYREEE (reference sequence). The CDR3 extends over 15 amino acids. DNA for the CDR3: TGTGCCAGCAGCTTGGCAGAGGGAAGACAAGAGACCCAGTACTTC. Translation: CASSLAEGRQETQYF.

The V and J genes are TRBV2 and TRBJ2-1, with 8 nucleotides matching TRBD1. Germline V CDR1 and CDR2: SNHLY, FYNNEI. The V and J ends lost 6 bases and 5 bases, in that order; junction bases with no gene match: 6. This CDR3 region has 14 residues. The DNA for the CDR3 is TGTGCCAGCAGGAGGGGACAGGCGAACAATGAGCAGTTCTTC. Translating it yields CASRRGQANNEQFF. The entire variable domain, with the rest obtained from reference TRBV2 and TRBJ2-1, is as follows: EPEVTQTPSHQVTQMGQEVILRCVPISNHLYFYWYRQILGQKVEFLVSFYNNEISEKSEIFDDQFSVERPDGSNFTLKIRSTKLEDSAMYFCASRRGQANNEQFFGPGTRLTVL.

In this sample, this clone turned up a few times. The CDR3 sequence: CASSHERAPERTEAFF. The CDR3 coding sequence is TGCGCCAGCAGCCATGAGCGGGCCCCGGAGCGGACTGAAGCTTTCTTT. The V gene is TRBV4-1, the J gene TRBJ1-1, with D unclear. Trimming stripped 3 bases from V and 5 bases from J, with 19 bases between. This CDR3 region has 16 residues. In germline, CDR1 is MGHRA, CDR2 YSYEKL.

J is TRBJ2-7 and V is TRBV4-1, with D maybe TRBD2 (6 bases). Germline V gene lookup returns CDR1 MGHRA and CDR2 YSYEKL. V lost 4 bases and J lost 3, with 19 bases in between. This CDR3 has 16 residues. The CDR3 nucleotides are TGCGCCAGCAGCCCCACGAAGGGGAGGACTCTCTACGAGCAGTACTTC. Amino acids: CASSPTKGRTLYEQYF.

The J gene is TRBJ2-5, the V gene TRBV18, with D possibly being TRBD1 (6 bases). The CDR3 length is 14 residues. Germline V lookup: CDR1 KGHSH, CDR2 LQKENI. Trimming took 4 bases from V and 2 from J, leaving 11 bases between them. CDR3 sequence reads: CASSRTGWQETQYF. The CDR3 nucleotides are TGTGCCAGCTCACGTACAGGGTGGCAAGAGACCCAGTACTTC. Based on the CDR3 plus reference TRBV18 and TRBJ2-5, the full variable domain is NAGVMQNPRHLVRRRGQEARLRCSPMKGHSHVYWYRQLPEEGLKFMVYLQKENIIDESGMPKERFSAEFPKEGPSILRIQQVVRGDSAAYFCASSRTGWQETQYFGPGTRLLVL.

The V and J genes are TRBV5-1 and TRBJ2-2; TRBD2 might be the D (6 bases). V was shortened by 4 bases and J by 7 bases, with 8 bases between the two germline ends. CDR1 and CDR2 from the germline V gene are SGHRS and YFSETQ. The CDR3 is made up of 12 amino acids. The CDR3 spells CASSPTSGELFF. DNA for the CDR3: TGCGCCAGCAGCCCGACTAGCGGGGAGCTGTTTTTT.